This TCR beta chain stems from a study of molecular identifiers for immune sequencing clone quantification. TCRdb re-derived calls from the PCR reads in MiXCR, one entry per CDR3 protein. The sample lists about 510,000 distinct CDR3 sequences; 25% were seen once. This clonotype was sampled from a human donor in good health. Some libraries in this study had Jurkat cell RNA spiked in. Sequencing was done on a sample of naive CD8+ T cells from blood, with Jurkat cell RNA spiked in. Subset: FACS-sorted CD8+CD4-CCR7+CD45RA+ naive T cells.

CDR3 sequence (DNA): TGTGCCAGCAGCGCCCCAGGACAGGGGCTGGTTGGGACCCAGTACTTC. This gives the protein CASSAPGQGLVGTQYF. The chain joins TRBV7-6 to TRBJ2-5, with 9 bases lining up with TRBD1. V shed 5 bases, J shed 7 bases, and the junction held 14 bases outside the gene matches. CDR1 is SGHVS and CDR2 is FNYEAQ in the germline V gene. CDR3 length: 16 amino acids.